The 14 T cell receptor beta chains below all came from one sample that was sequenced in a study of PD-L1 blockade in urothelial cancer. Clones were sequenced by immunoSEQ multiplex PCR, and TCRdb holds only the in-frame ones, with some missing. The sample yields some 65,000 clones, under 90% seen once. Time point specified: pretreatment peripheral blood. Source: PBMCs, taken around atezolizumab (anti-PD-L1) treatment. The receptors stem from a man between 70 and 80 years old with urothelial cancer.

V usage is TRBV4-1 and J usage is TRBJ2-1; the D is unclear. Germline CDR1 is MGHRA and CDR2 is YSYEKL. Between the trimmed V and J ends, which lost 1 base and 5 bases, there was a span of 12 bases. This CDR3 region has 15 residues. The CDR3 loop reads CASSQGPRGNNEQFF. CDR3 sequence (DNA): TGCGCCAGCAGCCAAGGACCACGCGGAAACAATGAGCAGTTCTTC.

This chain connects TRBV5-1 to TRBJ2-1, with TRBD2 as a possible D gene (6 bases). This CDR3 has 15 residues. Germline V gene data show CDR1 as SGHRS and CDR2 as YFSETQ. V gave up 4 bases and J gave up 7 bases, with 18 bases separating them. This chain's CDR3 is CASSPGAARKNEQFF. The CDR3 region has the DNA TGCGCCAGCAGCCCGGGAGCGGCCAGGAAGAATGAGCAGTTCTTC.

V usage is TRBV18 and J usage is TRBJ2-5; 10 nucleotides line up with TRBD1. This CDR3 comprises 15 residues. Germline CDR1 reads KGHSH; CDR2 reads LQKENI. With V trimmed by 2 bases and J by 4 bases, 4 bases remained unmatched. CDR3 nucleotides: TGTGCCAGCTCACCAGGGACAGGGGCAGGAGAGACCCAGTACTTC. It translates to CASSPGTGAGETQYF.

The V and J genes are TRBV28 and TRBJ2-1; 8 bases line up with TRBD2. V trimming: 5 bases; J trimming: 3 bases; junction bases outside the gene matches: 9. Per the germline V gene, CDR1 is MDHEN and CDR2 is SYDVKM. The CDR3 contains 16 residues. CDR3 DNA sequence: TGTGCCAGCAGTCCCCGGGGGGGGTCCTACTACAATGAGCAGTTCTTC. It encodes CASSPRGGSYYNEQFF.

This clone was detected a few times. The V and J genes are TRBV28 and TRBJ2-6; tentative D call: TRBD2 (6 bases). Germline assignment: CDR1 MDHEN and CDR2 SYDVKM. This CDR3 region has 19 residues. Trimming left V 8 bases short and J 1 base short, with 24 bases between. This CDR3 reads CASSATGLAPRSGANVLTF. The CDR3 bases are TGTGCCAGCTCGGCGACGGGACTCGCCCCACGGTCTGGGGCCAACGTCCTGACTTTC. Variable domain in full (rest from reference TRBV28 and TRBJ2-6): DVKVTQSSRYLVKRTGEKVFLECVQDMDHENMFWYRQDPGLGLRLIYFSYDVKMKEKGDIPEGYSVSREKKERFSLILESASTNQTSMYLCASSATGLAPRSGANVLTFGAGSRLTVL.

The CDR3 here is CAISDLALANTGELFF. The CDR3 coding sequence is TGTGCCATCAGTGATCTAGCGCTCGCGAACACCGGGGAGCTGTTTTTT. The rearrangement links TRBV10-3 to TRBJ2-2; a weak D match, TRBD2 (6 bases). Trimming removed 3 bases at V and 0 bases at J, with 11 bases between. Germline V CDR1 and CDR2: ENHRY, SYGVKD. The CDR3 has 16 amino acids.

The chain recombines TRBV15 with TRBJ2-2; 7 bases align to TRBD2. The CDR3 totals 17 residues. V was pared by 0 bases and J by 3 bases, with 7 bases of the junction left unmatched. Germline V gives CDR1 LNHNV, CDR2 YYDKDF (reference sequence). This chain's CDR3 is CATSREGGSRHTGELFF. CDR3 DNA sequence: TGTGCCACCAGCAGAGAGGGCGGGAGCCGTCACACCGGGGAGCTGTTTTTT.

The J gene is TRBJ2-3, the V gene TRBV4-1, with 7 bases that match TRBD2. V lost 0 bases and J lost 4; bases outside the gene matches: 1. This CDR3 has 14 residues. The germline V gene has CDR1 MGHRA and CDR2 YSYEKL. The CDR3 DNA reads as TGCGCCAGCAGCCAAGATGGGGGGGCAGATACGCAGTATTTT. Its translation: CASSQDGGADTQYF.

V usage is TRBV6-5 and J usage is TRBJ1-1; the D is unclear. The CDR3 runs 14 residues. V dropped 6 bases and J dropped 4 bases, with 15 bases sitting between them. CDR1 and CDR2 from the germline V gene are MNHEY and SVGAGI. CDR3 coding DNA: TGTGCCAGCAGGACCCTCGAGGTCCGCACTGAAGCTTTCTTT. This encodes CASRTLEVRTEAFF.

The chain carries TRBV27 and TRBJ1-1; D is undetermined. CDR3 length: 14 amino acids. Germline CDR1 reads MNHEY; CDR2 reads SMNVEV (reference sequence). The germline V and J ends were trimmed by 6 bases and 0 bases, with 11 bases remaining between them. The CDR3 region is CASSPDGLNTEAFF. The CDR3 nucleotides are TGTGCCAGCAGCCCCGACGGGTTGAACACTGAAGCTTTCTTT.

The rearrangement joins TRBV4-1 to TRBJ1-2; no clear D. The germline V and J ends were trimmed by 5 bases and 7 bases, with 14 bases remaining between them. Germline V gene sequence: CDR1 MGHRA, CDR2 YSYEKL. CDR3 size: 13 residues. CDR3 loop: CASSSQVFAGYTF. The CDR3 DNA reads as TGCGCCAGCAGCTCTCAGGTGTTTGCTGGCTACACCTTC.

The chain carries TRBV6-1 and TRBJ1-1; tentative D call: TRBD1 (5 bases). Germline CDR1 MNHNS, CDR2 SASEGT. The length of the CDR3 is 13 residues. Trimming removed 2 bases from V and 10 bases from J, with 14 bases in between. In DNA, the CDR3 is TGTGCCAGCAGTGAACAGGGACTCGGCTTAGCTTTCTTT. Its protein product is CASSEQGLGLAFF.

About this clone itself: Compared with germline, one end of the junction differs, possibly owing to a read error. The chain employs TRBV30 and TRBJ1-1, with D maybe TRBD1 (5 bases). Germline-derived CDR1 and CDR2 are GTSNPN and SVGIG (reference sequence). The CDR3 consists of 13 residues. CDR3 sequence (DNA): TGTGCCCGGAGTTATCAGGGGAACACTGAAGCTTTCTTT. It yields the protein CARSYQGNTEAFF.

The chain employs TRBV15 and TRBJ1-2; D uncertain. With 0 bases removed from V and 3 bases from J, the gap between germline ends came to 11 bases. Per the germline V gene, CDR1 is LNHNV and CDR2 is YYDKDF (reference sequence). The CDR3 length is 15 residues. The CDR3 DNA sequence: TGTGCCACCAGCAGAGATTTCGTTGCAGACTATGGCTACACCTTC. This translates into CATSRDFVADYGYTF.